The entry below describes one T cell receptor (beta chain). The specificity of this receptor is unknown. Per-nucleotide qualities are absent, and no much larger clonotype sits a single base away. From the germline V gene, CDR1 is SQVTM and CDR2 is ANQGSEA. The CDR3 measures 13 amino acids from cysteine to phenylalanine. This entry keeps only the CDR3 DNA: 39 bases, framed from base 1. V is pared back by 8 bases and J by 6 bases, with 17 bases lying between the germline termini. The cohort consisted of approximately 670 healthy bone marrow donors. Cohort members were all nominally healthy when sampled, although unrecorded immune exposures were likely present. The donor was CMV seropositive and belonged to the group of 250 to 300 seropositive cohort members. A peripheral blood sample was provided by each donor, and peripheral blood mononuclear cells were used for TCR beta sequencing. The Qiagen DNeasy Blood Extraction Kit was used to extract genomic DNA from the blood cell samples.

These data are taken from a study of cytomegalovirus exposure and HLA in healthy donors (dated by TCRdb to the late 2010s). Turning to the overall study: According to an earlier analysis of 587 of the donors, roughly 180 million T cells yielded over 90 million unique TCR beta sequences and roughly 280 Gb of sequence data. Among the roughly 400 genotyped donors, around 81% belonged to the genetic ancestry cluster associated with self-reported Caucasian donors. Among some 400 genotyped donors of the cohort, an average of around 250,000 unique TCR beta nucleotide sequences was sequenced per donor, of which about 19% were non-productive. High-throughput TCR immunosequencing, statistical association of individual TCRs with disease status, and machine learning were combined to predict cytomegalovirus infection status. Roughly 5 DR-DQ haplotypes were handled as single units for association and clustering, since linkage in the cohort was strong. Donor age, sex, ethnicity and CMV serostatus were compiled together with the repertoire data. Roughly 320 gigabases of sequencing data and roughly 80 million unique TCR sequences made up an early release that covered approximately 700 HLA-typed donors. Besides the first cohort of some 670 subjects, a separate validation cohort made up of 120 different subjects was used. Rather than using new phenotypic data, the later analysis identified candidate immune exposures from TCR beta sequences and from how often those sequences occurred across donors. A later genetic analysis used genome-wide SNP genotypes for about three fifths of the 666 donors, treating that subset as a discovery cohort. The study used immunosequencing to profile the T cell repertoires of some 600 subjects and linked those repertoires to cytomegalovirus serostatus. Every discovery cohort repertoire had been produced on one sequencing platform. HLA typing covered class I and class II loci at four-digit resolution. To decide whether each TCR beta V gene segment behaved as functional or pseudogenic, an earlier analysis of several hundred of the donors relied on high-throughput TCR beta sequencing. The number of donors typed differed by locus, with roughly 620-640 for A, B, C, DRB1 and DQB1, over 500 for DQA1, about 610 for DPA1, and around 430 for DPB1. The study aimed to test whether cataloging public T cell receptors could reveal signatures of past pathogen exposure. In a later analysis, previously published TCR beta repertoires from some 640 donors were re-analyzed and high-resolution HLA genotyping was added so that TCR occurrence patterns could be studied.

What the study reported, not specific to this receptor: Some IMGT-functional V segments, including TRBV6-2 and TRBV6-3, could not be distinguished by the 87-base-pair reads and were therefore excluded. V-gene and J-gene trimming of TCR beta chains was associated with a missense DCLRE1C variant in a later genetic analysis, and the association was replicated in an independent cohort. A further reported finding was that TCR beta sequences accurately predicted the HLA-A and HLA-B alleles for most subjects in the first cohort. The authors suggested that the approach could potentially be extended to other disease states and immunological phenotypes. The classifier was reported to diagnose cytomegalovirus status with high specificity and sensitivity in both the original and validation cohorts. Because HLA typing was missing for some donors at each locus, association tests included only the typed subset. Compared with equally common non-associated chains, HLA-associated TCR beta chains in a later analysis were more clonally expanded and had lower generation probabilities. Correlated functional status among segregating V segments might be attributable to linkage disequilibrium, but an unknown experimental factor could not be ruled out. According to a later analysis, most CMV-associated TCR beta chains appeared to be HLA-restricted, and the HLA associations seemed to be driven largely by CMV exposure. The study gave a list of roughly 150 TCR beta chains associated with cytomegalovirus. The earlier analysis of approximately 560 of the donors excluded seventeen rarely observed V segments, including chromosome 9 orphons, because counts were too low. A few of the identified cytomegalovirus-associated TCR beta chains were confirmed in vitro to be specific for cytomegalovirus antigens. According to a later analysis, TCR association rates differed among HLA loci, with DRB1 alleles showing the most associated TCRs and HLA-C alleles showing the fewest. Presence/absence analyses assumed roughly uniform sequencing depth across donors, an assumption that may not hold. Assigning TCR associations to individual alleles was difficult when HLA alleles, especially DR and DQ, strongly co-occurred. At a false discovery rate of 0.05, a later analysis linked roughly 17,000 TCR beta sequences to specific HLA alleles. Compared with the roughly 670-donor mean, donors in an Asian-associated ancestry cluster had fewer N-insertions in productive TCRs, according to a later genetic analysis. Broadly in line with IMGT annotations, most TCR beta V segments showed up in productive rearrangements about 87% or about 30% of the time in an earlier analysis of approximately 640 of the donors. Most TCR sequences were observed very rarely across donors, whereas some public TCRs were present in many individuals. CMV serostatus was the only immune exposure information available for the cohort. A later analysis reported that several top co-occurrence clusters appeared linked to parvovirus B19, influenza, CMV and Epstein-Barr virus. The cohort was sequenced for TCR beta chains only, and without alpha or paired-chain data the features that could be detected were limited. A cluster of highly shared sequence variants was judged likely to represent a technical artifact of the sequencing pipeline.

Library preparation employed the immunoSEQ multiplex PCR assay. A mixture of 60 forward primers for TCR Vbeta segments and 13 reverse primers for TCR Jbeta segments was used in the multiplex PCR. The CDR3 region of rearranged TCR beta genes was amplified from genomic DNA by a multiplex PCR assay. On the Illumina HiSeq System, the amplified TCR beta libraries were sequenced as 87-base-pair reads. As for how the authors treated the data: Across the 500 to 750 repertoires, a later analysis counted tens of millions of unique TCR beta chains, 9.5 million to 12 million of which were shared by at least two donors. Raw reads were error-corrected and collapsed into unique sequences with a nearest-neighbor algorithm that merged closely related sequences to remove PCR and sequencing errors. CDR3 sequences were aligned to IMGT reference sequences to assign V, D and J gene segments. For a sequence to be retained, a match of at least six nucleotides to both a V gene segment and a J gene segment was required. Rearrangements were called productive when the CDR3 lacked stop codons and stayed in frame with V and J; all others were non-productive. Following IMGT convention, CDR3 was defined as the stretch from the second conserved V-encoded cysteine to the conserved J-encoded phenylalanine. In an earlier analysis of roughly 580 of the donors, sequences lacking an unambiguous match to a single V gene segment were excluded. In an earlier analysis of about 590 of the donors, a V segment was called functional when productive rearrangements were above 56.7%, and segregating when the standard deviation between donors exceeded 5%. A statistical classification framework was built to diagnose cytomegalovirus status from the catalog of TCR beta chain sequences. In a later analysis, TCR nucleotide sequences were compared against IMGT/GENE-DB human TR gene sequences so that V and J genes could be assigned. Using the TCRdist pipeline, a later analysis assigned CDR3 sequences along with most-parsimonious VDJ recombination scenarios. A later analysis defined each TCR beta chain by its CDR3 amino acid sequence plus V-gene family, and excluded reads lacking a unique V-gene family. In a later analysis, 450 to 600 highly shared, low-generation-probability nucleotide sequences were removed to address suspected cross-contamination and a sequencing artifact. For each public chain, a later analysis derived a clonal expansion index from normalized ranks of inferred template counts within each repertoire. Generation probabilities in a later analysis came from a VDJ recombination model fitted to out-of-frame rearrangements, and those results were checked against IGoR. A later analysis scored TCR-TCR, TCR-HLA and TCR-CMV co-occurrence with hypergeometric tests, applying a repertoire-size bias correction to TCR pairs. To estimate false discovery rates, a later analysis permuted the HLA or CMV assignments 20 times. A later analysis grouped co-occurring TCRs with DBSCAN, adding TCRdist sequence similarity when clustering within HLA-allele-positive subsets. Repertoires with fewer than 30,000 or more than 120,000 public chains, plus five repertoires with anomalous nucleotide sharing, were excluded from co-occurrence clustering. The immuneACCESS repertoire file appears here via TCRdb, limited to in-frame rearrangements. These files lack a portion of the clones; in checked studies, under half of the deficit traces to unresolved V genes, and the cause of the others is not known. Clonal size and the V and J genes are those of that table, whereas D and trimming came from the DNA. For this sample the table gives about 160,000 clones, of which roughly 65% were detected only once. The top ten hold around 4% of the sample.

This clonotype was obtained from a woman younger than 30 in good health and CMV-seropositive. The sequenced sample was PBMCs. This chain joins TRBV29-1 to TRBJ2-4; the D gene is perhaps TRBD2, on 7 matching bases. The CDR3 reads as follows: CSSRGGAGNIQYF. In nucleotide form, the sequence is TGCAGCTCCCGCGGGGGCGCAGGAAACATTCAGTACTTC.